This T cell receptor (beta chain) appears in the sequencing data of a study of cytomegalovirus exposure and HLA in healthy donors. In the case of this clone: Its antigen is not identified.

The study ran its PCR with 60 Vbeta and 13 Jbeta primers. This table comes from immunoSEQ multiplex PCR, and its TCRdb copy is limited to in-frame clones, with some not included. The data contain roughly 77,000 clones, around 78% of them seen just once; the ten biggest clones take up around 4.3%. Study results and limitations: Most subjects' HLA-A and HLA-B alleles were reportedly predicted from TCR beta sequences. The productive fraction for most TCR beta V segments was about 90% or about 30% in an earlier analysis. Donor immune exposure was known only as CMV serostatus.

The sequenced material came from PBMCs. This clonotype originated in a man aged 35 to 55 in good health and CMV-seronegative.

CDR3 nucleotide sequence: TGTGCCAGCAGCTCACAGGGGGCGGGGGAGCAGTACTTC. It translates to CASSSQGAGEQYF. The chain couples TRBV7-3 to TRBJ2-7, with 9 bases lining up with TRBD1. Germline trimming cut 4 bases from V and 7 bases from J; bases unmatched to any gene: 5. Germline V gives CDR1 SGHTA, CDR2 FQGTGA. This CDR3 has 13 residues.